The 20 T cell receptor beta chains presented below share a single source sample, sequenced in a study of immune evolution from preneoplasia to lung adenocarcinoma (dated by TCRdb to the early 2020s). Receptors were amplified or captured by the immunoSEQ multiplex PCR assay. Here the immuneACCESS table is served through TCRdb, limited to in-frame sequences with V and J called. Missing clones are a known gap in these copies; in checked studies unresolved V genes cover under half, and the rest lacks a known reason. The sample table shows tens of thousands of clones, and roughly 74% are seen once. Together, the top ten hold 5% to 7% of the sample. Sequenced sample: FFPE invasive lung adenocarcinoma tissue. The intended sense of this specimen's cell subset or site label: frankly invasive lung adenocarcinoma (ADC). These receptors all stem from a person between 55 and 69 years old with invasive lung adenocarcinoma. Some clones in this sample may be carry-over from other donors' samples.

The chain links TRBV18 to TRBJ1-2; D is uncertain. The V end lost 3 bases, the J end lost 8 bases, and 13 bases lay between the germline ends. The CDR3 loop spans 13 amino acids. Germline V lookup: CDR1 KGHSH, CDR2 LQKENI. Here the CDR3 DNA reads TGTGCCAGCTCACCTTTCCCTGAGCAGGGCTACACCTTC. Its protein product is CASSPFPEQGYTF.

The V call is TRBV28, the J call TRBJ1-4; no reliable D call. Looked up from germline, CDR1 is MDHEN and CDR2 is SYDVKM. V shed 6 bases and J shed 0 bases, with 17 bases lying between them. This CDR3 is built from 17 residues. CDR3 sequence (DNA): TGTGCCAGCAGAGTCCGGGCCTCTCCTGCAACTAATGAAAAACTGTTTTTT. It specifies CASRVRASPATNEKLFF.

The chain combines TRBV28 with TRBJ1-2; 8 bases are a match to TRBD1. The CDR3 has 15 amino acids. The germline CDR1 and CDR2 sequences are MDHEN and SYDVKM. J lost 8 bases, V lost 5 bases, and 13 bases had no gene match. The CDR3 here is CASSAPSQGAGGYTF. The CDR3 nucleotides are TGTGCCAGCAGTGCCCCCTCCCAGGGGGCGGGAGGCTACACCTTC.

V is TRBV19 and J is TRBJ1-5; possible D gene TRBD1, 5 bases. Germline CDR1 is LNHDA and CDR2 is SQIVND (reference sequence). The CDR3 is 16 residues long. Trimming shortened V by 1 base and J by 8 bases, and 18 bases separated the two germline ends. CDR3 DNA sequence: TGTGCCAGTAGTATAGTTGGGGCCGGGGGTGAAAAGCCCCAGCATTTT. This codes for CASSIVGAGGEKPQHF.

The rearrangement uses TRBV7-8 and TRBJ2-5; 9 bases map to TRBD2. Germline CDR1 SGHVS, CDR2 FQNEAQ. The CDR3 totals 17 residues. Germline trimming cut 5 bases from V and 5 bases from J; bases unmatched to any gene: 15. The CDR3 sequence: CASSTKGGGRAGETQYF. The CDR3 DNA sequence: TGTGCCAGCAGCACCAAAGGGGGCGGGAGGGCCGGGGAGACCCAGTACTTC.

The genes are TRBV5-1 and TRBJ2-3; no definite D call. The CDR3 spans 12 residues. Trimming took 1 base from V and 6 from J, leaving 6 bases between them. CDR1 and CDR2 from the germline V gene are SGHRS and YFSETQ. The chain's CDR3 is CASSLRTDTQYF. The CDR3 DNA sequence: TGCGCCAGCAGCTTGAGAACCGATACGCAGTATTTT. Using reference TRBV5-1 and TRBJ2-3 for the parts outside the CDR3, the full variable domain is KAGVTQTPRYLIKTRGQQVTLSCSPISGHRSVSWYQQTPGQGLQFLFEYFSETQRNKGNFPGRFSGRQFSNSRSEMNVSTLELGDSALYLCASSLRTDTQYFGPGTRLTVL.

The CDR3: CASSLGAPDTQYF. The CDR3 DNA reads TGTGCCAGCAGCTTAGGAGCCCCAGATACGCAGTATTTT. The chain recombines TRBV7-2 with TRBJ2-3; D is unclear. The CDR3 covers 13 residues. Trimming took 1 base from V and 4 from J, leaving 6 bases between them. Germline V gives CDR1 SGHTA, CDR2 FQGNSA. The variable domain in full, completed from reference TRBV7-2 and TRBJ2-3, reads GAGVSQSPSNKVTEKGKDVELRCDPISGHTALYWYRQSLGQGLEFLIYFQGNSAPDKSGLPSDRFSAERTGGSVSTLTIQRTQQEDSAVYLCASSLGAPDTQYFGPGTRLTVL.

This clone was detected only once. This rearrangement joins TRBV27 to TRBJ2-3; D not certain. In germline, CDR1 is MNHEY, CDR2 SMNVEV (reference sequence). The CDR3 totals 16 residues. V was pared by 0 bases and J by 0 bases, with 10 bases between. This chain's CDR3 is CASSLSATLSTDTQYF. CDR3 bases: TGTGCCAGCAGTTTATCGGCGACACTAAGCACAGATACGCAGTATTTT.

The rearrangement joins TRBV5-1 to TRBJ2-3; D is possibly TRBD1 or TRBD2 (5 bases each). V was shortened by 9 bases and J by 6 bases, with 23 bases between the two germline ends. CDR3 length equals 15 residues. Per the germline V gene, CDR1 is SGHRS and CDR2 is YFSETQ. The CDR3 nucleotides are TGCGCCACCTCCGAGGTAGGGGAACTAGAGGATACGCAGTATTTT. Its translation is CATSEVGELEDTQYF.

The rearrangement uses TRBV19 and TRBJ2-1; no clear D. The ends were cut back, 6 bases at V and 13 bases at J, with 19 bases in the middle. CDR3 length: 13 residues. Germline V lookup: CDR1 LNHDA, CDR2 SQIVND (reference sequence). CDR3 protein: CASSVLPGNQQFF. In nucleotides, the CDR3 is TGTGCCAGTAGCGTTCTTCCGGGTAACCAACAGTTCTTC.

The rearrangement joins TRBV11-3 to TRBJ2-6; 7 nucleotides align to TRBD1. V trimming: 5 bases; J trimming: 4 bases; junction bases outside the gene matches: 5. This CDR3 spans 15 amino acids. Germline V CDR1 and CDR2: SGHNT, YENEEA. The CDR3 DNA reads TGTGCCAGCAGCGCCGACAGGGTCGGGGCCAACGTCCTGACTTTC. Residues: CASSADRVGANVLTF.

The chain uses TRBV28 and TRBJ2-7, with D tentatively TRBD2 (7 bases). Trimming left V 1 base short and J 4 bases short, with 14 bases between. The CDR3 sequence is 15 residues long. CDR1 is MDHEN, CDR2 SYDVKM, per germline. The CDR3 DNA is TGTGCCAGCAGTTTATCCGGGGAGGGGGATTACGAGCAGTACTTC. Amino acid sequence: CASSLSGEGDYEQYF.

The chain recombines TRBV9 with TRBJ2-2; 10 bases align to TRBD1. The CDR3 has 16 residues. Unmatched junction bases numbered 9, after V lost 4 bases and J lost 6 bases. Germline lookup yields CDR1 SGDLS and CDR2 YYNGEE. The CDR3 sequence: CASSLYDRGRAGELFF. The CDR3 bases are TGTGCCAGCAGCCTCTACGACAGGGGGCGGGCCGGGGAGCTGTTTTTT.

This clone was observed a handful of times. The chain carries TRBV9 and TRBJ2-7; the D is unclear. V gave up 3 bases and J gave up 7 bases, with 17 bases separating them. CDR1 and CDR2 from the germline V gene are SGDLS and YYNGEE. The CDR3 spans 14 residues. In DNA form, the CDR3 reads TGTGCCAGCAGCGCGTCGGCTCGGATGCGGGAGCAGTACTTC. Residues: CASSASARMREQYF. The full variable domain, in which reference TRBV9 and TRBJ2-7 provide the parts outside the CDR3, is DSGVTQTPKHLITATGQRVTLRCSPRSGDLSVYWYQQSLDQGLQFLIQYYNGEERAKGNILERFSAQQFPDLHSELNLSSLELGDSALYFCASSASARMREQYFGPGTRLTVT.

The chain joins TRBV28 to TRBJ2-1, with D unclear. Germline lookup yields CDR1 MDHEN and CDR2 SYDVKM. The length of the CDR3 is 11 residues. V was pared by 6 bases and J by 3 bases, with 3 bases between. The CDR3 nucleotides are TGTGCCAGCAGCGACTACAATGAGCAGTTCTTC. It codes for CASSDYNEQFF.

The V gene is TRBV5-1, the J gene TRBJ2-3, with TRBD1 matching over 7 bases. The CDR3 contains 15 residues. The germline V gene has CDR1 SGHRS and CDR2 YFSETQ. V lost 4 bases and J lost 2; bases outside the gene matches: 7. CDR3 in DNA: TGCGCCAGCAGCCCTAGACAGGGTGCCACAGATACGCAGTATTTT. This encodes CASSPRQGATDTQYF.

The CDR3 DNA reads as TGTGCCAGCTATGGTGGGGGGGACATTTATTTT. As protein: CASYGGGDIYF. The chain employs TRBV6-5 and TRBJ1-3, with D possibly matching TRBD1 (6 bases). The CDR3 extends over 11 amino acids. The ends were cut back, 8 bases at V and 16 bases at J, with 18 bases in the middle. From germline, CDR1 is MNHEY and CDR2 SVGAGI.

The rearrangement uses TRBV7-2 and TRBJ2-5; D remains ambiguous. The CDR3 loop spans 15 amino acids. Between the trimmed V and J ends, which lost 2 bases and 5 bases, there was a span of 15 bases. In germline, CDR1 is SGHTA, CDR2 FQGNSA. The CDR3 protein is CASSLMGSSEETQYF. In DNA, the CDR3 is TGTGCCAGCAGCTTAATGGGCAGTTCGGAGGAGACCCAGTACTTC. The complete variable domain, with remaining parts taken from reference TRBV7-2 and TRBJ2-5, reads GAGVSQSPSNKVTEKGKDVELRCDPISGHTALYWYRQSLGQGLEFLIYFQGNSAPDKSGLPSDRFSAERTGGSVSTLTIQRTQQEDSAVYLCASSLMGSSEETQYFGPGTRLLVL.

In its sample, this clone was seen a few times. V usage is TRBV7-2 and J usage is TRBJ2-6, with 8 bases lining up with TRBD1. This CDR3 has 16 amino acids. Trimming cost V 6 bases and J 2 bases; bases outside gene matches: 6. Germline-derived CDR1 and CDR2 are SGHTA and FQGNSA. The CDR3 DNA sequence: TGTGCCAGCAGTCGGACAGGGTCTCCTGGGGCCAACGTCCTGACTTTC. As protein: CASSRTGSPGANVLTF.

The chain joins TRBV7-2 to TRBJ1-1; 9 nucleotides line up with TRBD1. CDR1 is SGHTA, CDR2 FQGNSA, per germline. V dropped 4 bases and J dropped 6; count of bases not matched to a gene: 6. The CDR3 has 14 amino acids. Here the CDR3 reads CASSSQGARPEAFF. For the CDR3, the DNA is TGTGCCAGCAGCTCACAGGGGGCAAGACCTGAAGCTTTCTTT.